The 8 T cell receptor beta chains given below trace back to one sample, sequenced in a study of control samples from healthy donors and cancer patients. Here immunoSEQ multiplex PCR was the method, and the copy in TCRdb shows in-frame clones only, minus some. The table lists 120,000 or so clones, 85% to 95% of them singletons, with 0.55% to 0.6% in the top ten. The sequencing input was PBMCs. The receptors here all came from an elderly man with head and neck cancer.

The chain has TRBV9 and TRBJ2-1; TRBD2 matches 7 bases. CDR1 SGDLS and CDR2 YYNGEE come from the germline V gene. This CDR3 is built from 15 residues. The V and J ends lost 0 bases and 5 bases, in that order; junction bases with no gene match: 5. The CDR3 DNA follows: TGTGCCAGCAGCGTAGTAGCAGGGAGGGACAATGAGCAGTTCTTC. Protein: CASSVVAGRDNEQFF.

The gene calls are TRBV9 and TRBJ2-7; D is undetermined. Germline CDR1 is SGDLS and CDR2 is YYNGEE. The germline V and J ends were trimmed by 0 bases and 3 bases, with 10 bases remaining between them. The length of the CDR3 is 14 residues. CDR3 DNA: TGTGCCAGCAGCGTAGACCCCGACATCTACGAGCAGTACTTC. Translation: CASSVDPDIYEQYF.

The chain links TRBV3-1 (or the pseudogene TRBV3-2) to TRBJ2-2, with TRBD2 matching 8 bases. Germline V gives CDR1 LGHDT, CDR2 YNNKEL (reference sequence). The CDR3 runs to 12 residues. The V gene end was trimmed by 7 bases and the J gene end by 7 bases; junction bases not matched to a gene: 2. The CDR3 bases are TGTGCCAGCACCGCGGGGGGCGGGGAGCTGTTTTTT. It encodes CASTAGGGELFF.

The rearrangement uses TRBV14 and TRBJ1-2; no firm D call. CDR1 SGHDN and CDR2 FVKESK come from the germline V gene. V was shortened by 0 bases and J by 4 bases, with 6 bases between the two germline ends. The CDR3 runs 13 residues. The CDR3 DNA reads TGTGCCAGCAGCCAAGACCGGGGCTATGGCTACACCTTC. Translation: CASSQDRGYGYTF.

CDR3 protein: CASSTETGVTGELFF. The CDR3 coding sequence is TGCGCCAGCAGCACGGAAACAGGGGTCACCGGGGAGCTGTTTTTT. V is TRBV5-1 and J is TRBJ2-2; 7 positions match TRBD1. CDR1 is SGHRS and CDR2 is YFSETQ in the germline V gene. The CDR3 has 15 amino acids. Losses at the gene ends were 4 bases for V and 4 bases for J; bases not matched to a gene: 7. Supplemented by reference TRBV5-1 and TRBJ2-2, the full variable domain reads KAGVTQTPRYLIKTRGQQVTLSCSPISGHRSVSWYQQTPGQGLQFLFEYFSETQRNKGNFPGRFSGRQFSNSRSEMNVSTLELGDSALYLCASSTETGVTGELFFGEGSRLTVL.

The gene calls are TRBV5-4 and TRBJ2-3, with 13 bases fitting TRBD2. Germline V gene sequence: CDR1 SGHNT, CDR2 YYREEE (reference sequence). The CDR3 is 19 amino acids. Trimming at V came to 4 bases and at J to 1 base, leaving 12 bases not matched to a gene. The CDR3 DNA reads TGTGCCAGCAGCCGTTATGGGACTAGCGGGGTGAGGGGCACAGATACGCAGTATTTT. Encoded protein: CASSRYGTSGVRGTDTQYF.

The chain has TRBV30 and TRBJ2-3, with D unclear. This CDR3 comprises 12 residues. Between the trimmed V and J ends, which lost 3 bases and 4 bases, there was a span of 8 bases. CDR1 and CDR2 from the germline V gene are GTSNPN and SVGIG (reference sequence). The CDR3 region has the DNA TGTGCCTGGAGGCCAGCAGCAGATACGCAGTATTTT. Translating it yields CAWRPAADTQYF.

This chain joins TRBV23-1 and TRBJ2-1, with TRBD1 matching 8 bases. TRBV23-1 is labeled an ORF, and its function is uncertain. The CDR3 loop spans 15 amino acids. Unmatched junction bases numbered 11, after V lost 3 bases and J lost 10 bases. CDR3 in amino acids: CASSHSGTGDTEQFF. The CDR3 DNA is TGCGCCAGCAGTCACTCCGGGACAGGCGATACGGAGCAGTTCTTC.